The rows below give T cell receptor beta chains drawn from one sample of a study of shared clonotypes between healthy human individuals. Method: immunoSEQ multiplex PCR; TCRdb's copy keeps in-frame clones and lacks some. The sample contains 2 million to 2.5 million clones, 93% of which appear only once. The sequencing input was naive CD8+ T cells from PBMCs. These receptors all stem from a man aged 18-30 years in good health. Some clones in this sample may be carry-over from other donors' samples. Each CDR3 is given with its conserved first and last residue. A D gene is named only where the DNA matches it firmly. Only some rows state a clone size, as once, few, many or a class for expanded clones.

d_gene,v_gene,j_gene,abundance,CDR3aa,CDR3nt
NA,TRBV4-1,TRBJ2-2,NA,CASSQEGHTGELFF,TGCGCCAGCAGCCAAGAGGGGCACACCGGGGAGCTGTTTTTT
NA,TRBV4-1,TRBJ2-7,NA,CASSPSGGSAYEQYF,TGCGCCAGCAGCCCCTCGGGCGGGTCAGCCTACGAGCAGTACTTC
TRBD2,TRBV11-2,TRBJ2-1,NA,CASSYSSGRGNEQFF,TGTGCCAGCAGCTACTCTAGCGGGAGGGGTAATGAGCAGTTCTTC
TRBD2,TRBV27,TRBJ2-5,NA,CASRRFLAGGETQYF,TGTGCCAGCAGACGATTCCTAGCGGGAGGCGAGACCCAGTACTTC
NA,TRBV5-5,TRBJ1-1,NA,CASSPWGGLTEAFF,TGTGCCAGCAGCCCTTGGGGGGGACTCACTGAAGCTTTCTTT
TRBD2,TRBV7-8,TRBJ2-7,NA,CASRAGAGGVHEQYF,TGTGCCAGCAGAGCTGGGGCGGGAGGGGTCCACGAGCAGTACTTC
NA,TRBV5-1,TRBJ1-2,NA,CASSLSPIDGYTF,TGCGCCAGCAGCTTGAGCCCCATAGATGGCTACACCTTC
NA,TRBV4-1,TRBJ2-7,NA,CASSQLRRESISYEQYF,TGCGCCAGCAGCCAACTCAGGAGGGAGTCGATCTCCTACGAGCAGTACTTC
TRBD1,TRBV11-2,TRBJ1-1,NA,CASGLGGGITEAFF,TGTGCCAGCGGCCTTGGAGGGGGCATCACTGAAGCTTTCTTT
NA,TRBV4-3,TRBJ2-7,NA,CASSQVYGTPTYEQYF,TGCGCCAGCAGCCAAGTGTACGGGACACCCACCTACGAGCAGTACTTC
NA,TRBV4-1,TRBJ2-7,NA,CASSHTSGLSYEQYF,TGCGCCAGCAGCCATACCAGCGGCCTATCCTACGAGCAGTACTTC
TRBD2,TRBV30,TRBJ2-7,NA,CAWSVVGRALYEQYF,TGTGCCTGGAGTGTTGTCGGGAGGGCCTTATACGAGCAGTACTTC
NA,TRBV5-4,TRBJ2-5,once,CASSSPDRLGETQYF,TGTGCCAGCAGCTCCCCCGACAGGTTGGGGGAGACCCAGTACTTC
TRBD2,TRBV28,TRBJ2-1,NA,CASSLRLAGGIEQFF,TGTGCCAGCAGTTTAAGGCTAGCGGGAGGGATTGAGCAGTTCTTC
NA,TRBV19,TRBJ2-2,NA,CASGRPRGEDTGELFF,TGTGCCAGTGGGCGGCCCAGGGGGGAGGACACCGGGGAGCTGTTTTTT
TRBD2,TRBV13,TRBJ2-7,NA,CASSSRLAGGGRWAYEQYF,TGTGCCAGCAGCTCCCGACTAGCGGGAGGGGGCCGATGGGCCTACGAGCAGTACTTC
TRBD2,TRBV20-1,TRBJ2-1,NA,CSARGGTSKFF,TGCAGTGCTAGGGGCGGGACTAGCAAGTTCTTC
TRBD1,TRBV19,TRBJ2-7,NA,CASSLAGTGEYEQYF,TGTGCCAGTAGTCTCGCCGGGACAGGAGAGTACGAGCAGTACTTC
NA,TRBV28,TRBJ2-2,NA,CASELATGELFF,TGTGCCTCTGAGCTAGCGACCGGGGAGCTGTTTTTT
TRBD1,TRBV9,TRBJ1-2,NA,CASSADFQGATGYTF,TGTGCCAGCAGCGCCGACTTCCAGGGGGCCACTGGCTACACCTTC
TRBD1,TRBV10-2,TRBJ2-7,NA,CASSESVGGHEQYF,TGCGCCAGCAGTGAGTCTGTAGGGGGCCACGAGCAGTACTTC
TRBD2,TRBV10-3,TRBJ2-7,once,CAISASGRDEQYF,TGTGCCATCAGTGCTAGCGGGAGAGACGAGCAGTACTTC
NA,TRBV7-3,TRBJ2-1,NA,CASSSVGGALNNEQFF,TGTGCCAGCAGCTCGGTCGGGGGTGCATTGAACAATGAGCAGTTCTTC
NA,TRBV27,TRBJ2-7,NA,CASSFGPTGTIEQYF,TGTGCCAGCAGTTTTGGTCCAACCGGGACAATCGAGCAGTACTTC
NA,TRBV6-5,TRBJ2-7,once,CASSHHSAYEQYF,TGTGCCAGCAGTCACCACTCGGCGTACGAGCAGTACTTC
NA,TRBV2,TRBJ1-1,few,CASTSGTEAFF,TGTGCCAGCACTTCAGGGACTGAAGCTTTCTTT
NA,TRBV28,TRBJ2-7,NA,CASSFLGLWDEQYF,TGTGCCAGCAGTTTTTTGGGGTTATGGGACGAGCAGTACTTC
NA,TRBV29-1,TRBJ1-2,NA,CSVVQRRGRYYGYTF,TGCAGCGTTGTTCAGAGGCGGGGACGGTACTATGGCTACACCTTC
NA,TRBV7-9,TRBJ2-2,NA,CASSPLSGEGTGELFF,TGTGCCAGCAGCCCCCTCAGCGGAGAGGGCACCGGGGAGCTGTTTTTT
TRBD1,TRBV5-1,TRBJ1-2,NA,CASSLRGQGRNGYTF,TGCGCCAGCAGCTTGAGGGGGCAGGGCCGGAATGGCTACACCTTC
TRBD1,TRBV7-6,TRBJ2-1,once,CASSLPTGGSLNEQFF,TGTGCCAGCAGCCTACCGACAGGGGGCTCCCTGAATGAGCAGTTCTTC
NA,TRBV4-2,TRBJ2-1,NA,CASSQVGPTGKLYNEQFF,TGTGCCAGCAGCCAAGTTGGACCCACAGGGAAGCTCTACAATGAGCAGTTCTTC
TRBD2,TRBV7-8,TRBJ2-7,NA,CASSLGLAGSPSYEQYF,TGTGCCAGCAGCCTAGGACTAGCGGGATCGCCCTCCTACGAGCAGTACTTC